A selection of T cell receptor beta chains follows, all from one sample in a study of T cell changes during pregnancy in multiple sclerosis. Some clones are missing from TCRdb's copy, which holds only in-frame ones; the method was immunoSEQ multiplex PCR. Of about 47,000 clones detected, over 85% appear once; the ten largest clones hold 1.9%. The sequences come from peripheral blood, collected in the first trimester of pregnancy. The receptors derive from a female donor with multiple sclerosis, enrolled in a pregnancy study. Each CDR3 is given with its conserved first and last residue. The order of the fields is clone size, J gene, V gene, D gene, CDR3 protein, CDR3 DNA. A D gene is named only where the DNA matches it firmly. Part of the rows lack a size; the others show once, few, many or a class for expanded clones.

clone size: .
J gene: TRBJ2-1
V gene: TRBV6-5
D gene: .
CDR3 protein: CASVGAGVNEQFF
CDR3 DNA: TGTGCCAGCGTGGGGGCAGGAGTGAATGAGCAGTTCTTC

clone size: .
J gene: TRBJ2-1
V gene: TRBV7-2
D gene: TRBD2
CDR3 protein: CASSQGGTSGNEQFF
CDR3 DNA: TGTGCCAGCAGCCAAGGAGGGACTAGCGGCAATGAGCAGTTCTTC

clone size: .
J gene: TRBJ2-5
V gene: TRBV7-9
D gene: .
CDR3 protein: CASSFGVQETQYF
CDR3 DNA: TGTGCCAGCAGCTTCGGGGTTCAAGAGACCCAGTACTTC

clone size: .
J gene: TRBJ2-7
V gene: TRBV18
D gene: TRBD1
CDR3 protein: CASSPRTGHSPYEQYF
CDR3 DNA: TGTGCCAGCTCACCCAGGACAGGGCATTCCCCCTACGAGCAGTACTTC

clone size: .
J gene: TRBJ2-5
V gene: TRBV4-1
D gene: TRBD2
CDR3 protein: CASSRGTSGETQYF
CDR3 DNA: TGCGCCAGCAGCCGAGGGACTAGCGGGGAGACCCAGTACTTC

clone size: .
J gene: TRBJ2-1
V gene: TRBV28
D gene: TRBD1
CDR3 protein: CASRLTGDEQFF
CDR3 DNA: TGTGCCAGCAGACTTACAGGGGATGAGCAGTTCTTC

clone size: .
J gene: TRBJ2-1
V gene: TRBV13
D gene: .
CDR3 protein: CASSAGVGPMFEQFF
CDR3 DNA: TGTGCCAGCAGCGCAGGGGTGGGCCCCATGTTTGAGCAGTTCTTC

clone size: .
J gene: TRBJ1-1
V gene: TRBV29-1
D gene: .
CDR3 protein: CSAGDPEAFF
CDR3 DNA: TGCAGCGCCGGAGATCCTGAAGCTTTCTTT

clone size: .
J gene: TRBJ2-7
V gene: TRBV29-1
D gene: .
CDR3 protein: CSAIERRGQTYEQYF
CDR3 DNA: TGCAGCGCCATAGAGCGGCGCGGACAGACCTACGAGCAGTACTTC

clone size: .
J gene: TRBJ2-7
V gene: TRBV5-6
D gene: .
CDR3 protein: CASSFTWGALYEQYF
CDR3 DNA: TGTGCCAGCAGCTTCACGTGGGGAGCACTCTACGAGCAGTACTTC

clone size: .
J gene: TRBJ1-1
V gene: TRBV6-5
D gene: .
CDR3 protein: CASSYARANTEAFF
CDR3 DNA: TGTGCCAGCAGTTACGCCAGGGCGAACACTGAAGCTTTCTTT

clone size: .
J gene: TRBJ1-5
V gene: TRBV9
D gene: .
CDR3 protein: CASSVGPQGGQPQHF
CDR3 DNA: TGTGCCAGCAGCGTAGGGCCACAGGGTGGTCAGCCCCAGCATTTT

clone size: .
J gene: TRBJ2-4
V gene: TRBV18
D gene: .
CDR3 protein: CASSPRQATTTKNIQYF
CDR3 DNA: TGTGCCAGCTCACCACGACAGGCCACGACGACCAAAAACATTCAGTACTTC

clone size: .
J gene: TRBJ2-2
V gene: TRBV5-1
D gene: .
CDR3 protein: CASSPSLQDTGELFF
CDR3 DNA: TGCGCCAGCAGCCCGTCCTTACAGGACACCGGGGAGCTGTTTTTT

clone size: .
J gene: TRBJ2-3
V gene: TRBV5-1
D gene: TRBD2
CDR3 protein: CASSLALAGTTDTQYF
CDR3 DNA: TGCGCCAGCAGCTTGGCATTAGCGGGGACAACAGATACGCAGTATTTT

clone size: .
J gene: TRBJ2-3
V gene: TRBV7-8
D gene: TRBD2
CDR3 protein: CATKGLAGGPYTDTQYF
CDR3 DNA: TGTGCCACCAAGGGACTAGCGGGGGGGCCATACACAGATACGCAGTATTTT

clone size: .
J gene: TRBJ2-2
V gene: TRBV2
D gene: TRBD1
CDR3 protein: CASSARGKVAELFF
CDR3 DNA: TGTGCCAGCAGTGCCAGGGGGAAGGTGGCGGAGCTGTTTTTT

clone size: few
J gene: TRBJ1-6
V gene: TRBV7-9
D gene: .
CDR3 protein: CASSPSGAGNSPLHF
CDR3 DNA: TGTGCCAGCAGCCCTTCAGGGGCAGGTAATTCACCCCTCCACTTT

clone size: .
J gene: TRBJ2-3
V gene: TRBV7-2
D gene: .
CDR3 protein: CASSLGRVSTDTQYF
CDR3 DNA: TGTGCCAGCAGCTTAGGTCGGGTCAGCACAGATACGCAGTATTTT

clone size: .
J gene: TRBJ2-2
V gene: TRBV1
D gene: .
CDR3 protein: CTSSQAGAGGAGELFF
CDR3 DNA: TGCACCAGCAGCCAAGCGGGGGCGGGGGGTGCCGGGGAGCTGTTTTTT

clone size: .
J gene: TRBJ2-7
V gene: TRBV7-2
D gene: TRBD2
CDR3 protein: CASSLVGLAGEQYF
CDR3 DNA: TGTGCCAGCAGCTTAGTTGGACTAGCGGGGGAGCAGTACTTC

clone size: few
J gene: TRBJ2-2
V gene: TRBV6-5
D gene: .
CDR3 protein: CASSYPVNTGELFF
CDR3 DNA: TGTGCCAGCAGTTACCCAGTGAACACCGGGGAGCTGTTTTTT

clone size: .
J gene: TRBJ2-7
V gene: TRBV9
D gene: .
CDR3 protein: CASSVGGAGSYEQYF
CDR3 DNA: TGTGCCAGCAGCGTGGGGGGGGCTGGCTCCTACGAGCAGTACTTC

clone size: .
J gene: TRBJ2-2
V gene: TRBV5-1
D gene: .
CDR3 protein: CASSLGSLNTGELFF
CDR3 DNA: TGCGCCAGCAGCTTAGGGAGCCTAAACACCGGGGAGCTGTTTTTT

clone size: .
J gene: TRBJ1-1
V gene: TRBV4-1
D gene: TRBD1
CDR3 protein: CASSQRDSRTNTEAFF
CDR3 DNA: TGCGCCAGCAGCCAGCGGGACAGCAGAACGAACACTGAAGCTTTCTTT

clone size: .
J gene: TRBJ2-2
V gene: TRBV18
D gene: .
CDR3 protein: CASQAPSNTGELFF
CDR3 DNA: TGTGCCAGTCAAGCCCCCTCGAACACCGGGGAGCTGTTTTTT

clone size: .
J gene: TRBJ1-1
V gene: TRBV4-3
D gene: .
CDR3 protein: CASRAGFSIAINTEAFF
CDR3 DNA: TGCGCCAGCAGAGCAGGGTTCTCGATTGCCATCAACACTGAAGCTTTCTTT

clone size: .
J gene: TRBJ2-1
V gene: TRBV6-5
D gene: .
CDR3 protein: CASSYSYSHNEQFF
CDR3 DNA: TGTGCCAGCAGTTACTCGTACAGCCACAATGAGCAGTTCTTC

clone size: .
J gene: TRBJ1-3
V gene: TRBV2
D gene: .
CDR3 protein: CASSKGGSGNTIYF
CDR3 DNA: TGTGCCAGCAGTAAGGGAGGATCTGGAAACACCATATATTTT

clone size: .
J gene: TRBJ2-3
V gene: TRBV10-3
D gene: TRBD2
CDR3 protein: CAISDRRGGTTDTQYF
CDR3 DNA: TGTGCCATCAGTGATAGGCGCGGGGGGACCACAGATACGCAGTATTTT

clone size: .
J gene: TRBJ2-7
V gene: TRBV19
D gene: .
CDR3 protein: CASSMSAVSHSSYEQYF
CDR3 DNA: TGTGCCAGTAGTATGTCAGCGGTTTCTCATAGCTCCTACGAGCAGTACTTC

clone size: few
J gene: TRBJ1-6
V gene: TRBV30
D gene: .
CDR3 protein: CAWSGGGSYSPLHF
CDR3 DNA: TGTGCCTGGAGCGGGGGGGGGTCCTATTCACCCCTCCACTTT

clone size: .
J gene: TRBJ1-1
V gene: TRBV11-2
D gene: TRBD1
CDR3 protein: CASSPLQGSIDTEAFF
CDR3 DNA: TGTGCCAGCAGCCCGCTACAGGGGAGCATTGACACTGAAGCTTTCTTT

clone size: .
J gene: TRBJ2-5
V gene: TRBV13
D gene: .
CDR3 protein: CASSGTEQGSHTQYF
CDR3 DNA: TGTGCCAGCAGCGGAACAGAACAGGGCTCTCATACCCAGTACTTC

clone size: .
J gene: TRBJ1-3
V gene: TRBV7-6
D gene: .
CDR3 protein: CASSGQIGNTIYF
CDR3 DNA: TGTGCCAGTAGTGGACAGATCGGAAACACCATATATTTT

clone size: few
J gene: TRBJ2-3
V gene: TRBV9
D gene: TRBD2
CDR3 protein: CASSDIRGVGDTQYF
CDR3 DNA: TGTGCCAGCAGCGACATACGGGGGGTTGGAGATACGCAGTATTTT

clone size: .
J gene: TRBJ1-6
V gene: TRBV11-3
D gene: .
CDR3 protein: CASSLDRAEGGNNSPLHF
CDR3 DNA: TGTGCCAGCAGCTTAGATCGGGCGGAGGGGGGGAATAATTCACCCCTCCACTTT

clone size: once
J gene: TRBJ1-1
V gene: TRBV27
D gene: TRBD1
CDR3 protein: CASSWTGGHTEAFF
CDR3 DNA: TGTGCCAGCAGTTGGACAGGGGGACACACTGAAGCTTTCTTT

clone size: .
J gene: TRBJ1-1
V gene: TRBV9
D gene: TRBD1
CDR3 protein: CASSVGLGVGQENTEAFF
CDR3 DNA: TGTGCCAGCAGCGTAGGTTTAGGAGTCGGACAGGAGAACACTGAAGCTTTCTTT

clone size: .
J gene: TRBJ2-3
V gene: TRBV7-3
D gene: TRBD2
CDR3 protein: CASSSWGGGSTDTQYF
CDR3 DNA: TGTGCCAGCAGCTCCTGGGGCGGGGGGAGCACAGATACGCAGTATTTT

clone size: few
J gene: TRBJ1-6
V gene: TRBV6-5
D gene: TRBD1
CDR3 protein: CASSQQGLINSPLHF
CDR3 DNA: TGTGCCAGCAGTCAACAGGGGTTAATTAATTCACCCCTCCACTTT

clone size: .
J gene: TRBJ1-6
V gene: TRBV7-2
D gene: .
CDR3 protein: CASSFWGSSPLHF
CDR3 DNA: TGTGCCAGCAGCTTTTGGGGCAGTTCACCCCTCCACTTT

clone size: once
J gene: TRBJ2-5
V gene: TRBV4-1
D gene: .
CDR3 protein: CASSQDPTGPRETQYF
CDR3 DNA: TGCGCCAGCAGCCAAGACCCGACAGGCCCTCGAGAGACCCAGTACTTC

clone size: .
J gene: TRBJ1-6
V gene: TRBV5-3
D gene: .
CDR3 protein: CARSPGQPASPLHF
CDR3 DNA: TGTGCCAGAAGCCCAGGACAGCCGGCTTCACCCCTCCACTTT

clone size: .
J gene: TRBJ1-2
V gene: TRBV5-6
D gene: .
CDR3 protein: CASSLAGGARGYGYTF
CDR3 DNA: TGTGCCAGCAGCTTGGCCGGGGGGGCACGGGGCTATGGCTACACCTTC

clone size: few
J gene: TRBJ1-6
V gene: TRBV4-2
D gene: .
CDR3 protein: CASSQRQDNSPLHF
CDR3 DNA: TGTGCCAGCAGCCAAAGACAGGATAATTCACCCCTCCACTTT

clone size: .
J gene: TRBJ1-1
V gene: TRBV6-6
D gene: TRBD1
CDR3 protein: CASSSTRQGAEAFF
CDR3 DNA: TGTGCCAGCAGTTCCACCCGACAGGGCGCTGAAGCTTTCTTT

clone size: .
J gene: TRBJ2-5
V gene: TRBV7-9
D gene: .
CDR3 protein: CASSHGSGLEETQYF
CDR3 DNA: TGTGCCAGCAGCCATGGGAGCGGGTTGGAGGAGACCCAGTACTTC

clone size: .
J gene: TRBJ1-2
V gene: TRBV5-1
D gene: TRBD1
CDR3 protein: CASSLEYRGRGGYTF
CDR3 DNA: TGCGCCAGCAGCTTGGAATACAGGGGCCGGGGTGGCTACACCTTC

clone size: .
J gene: TRBJ1-1
V gene: TRBV7-6
D gene: .
CDR3 protein: CASSLQGGTEAFF
CDR3 DNA: TGTGCCAGCAGCTTACAGGGTGGCACTGAAGCTTTCTTT

clone size: .
J gene: TRBJ2-3
V gene: TRBV10-2
D gene: TRBD2
CDR3 protein: CASSEVTSGPTDTQYF
CDR3 DNA: TGCGCCAGCAGTGAAGTGACTAGCGGACCCACAGATACGCAGTATTTT

clone size: .
J gene: TRBJ1-1
V gene: TRBV5-4
D gene: .
CDR3 protein: CASSLTAMNTEAFF
CDR3 DNA: TGTGCCAGCAGCTTGACAGCCATGAACACTGAAGCTTTCTTT

clone size: .
J gene: TRBJ1-4
V gene: TRBV6-5
D gene: .
CDR3 protein: CASSIRGPNEKLFF
CDR3 DNA: TGTGCCAGCAGTATCAGGGGACCTAATGAAAAACTGTTTTTT

clone size: .
J gene: TRBJ2-5
V gene: TRBV7-3
D gene: TRBD2
CDR3 protein: CASSLTAGGGETQYF
CDR3 DNA: TGTGCCAGCAGCTTAACGGCGGGGGGCGGGGAGACCCAGTACTTC

clone size: few
J gene: TRBJ1-1
V gene: TRBV7-3
D gene: TRBD1
CDR3 protein: CASSLTGGNTEAFF
CDR3 DNA: TGTGCCAGCAGCCTTACAGGGGGCAACACTGAAGCTTTCTTT

clone size: .
J gene: TRBJ1-1
V gene: TRBV9
D gene: .
CDR3 protein: CASSRQSPEAFF
CDR3 DNA: TGTGCCAGCAGCCGACAGTCCCCTGAAGCTTTCTTT

clone size: .
J gene: TRBJ2-1
V gene: TRBV2
D gene: .
CDR3 protein: CASSQGHPGANEQFF
CDR3 DNA: TGTGCCAGCAGCCAGGGACACCCCGGGGCCAATGAGCAGTTCTTC